The entry that follows covers one TCR beta chain sequence. The CDR3 extends over 17 amino acids. V trimming: 5 bases; J trimming: 9 bases; junction bases outside the gene matches: 15. Germline V CDR1 and CDR2: SEHNR, FQNEAQ (reference sequence). Via MiXCR, TCRdb re-called the 5' RACE reads, giving one row per CDR3 protein. The sample records about half a million distinct CDR3 sequences, around a sixth being singletons. This specimen belongs to a study of T-cell memory formation after mild COVID-19. This clonotype was obtained from an adult woman who had mild COVID-19 (a few samples of this study predate the infection). Cell type and time point are not known. The chain joins TRBV7-9 to TRBJ1-4; 10 positions agree with TRBD1. The source material was PBMCs or a T cell subset sorted from them (not recorded which). The CDR3 here is CASSPEVPGQGNKKLFF. CDR3 nucleotides: TGTGCCAGCAGCCCAGAGGTTCCGGGACAGGGGAACAAAAAACTGTTTTTT. Using reference TRBV7-9 and TRBJ1-4 for the parts outside the CDR3, the full variable domain is DTGVSQNPRHKITKRGQNVTFRCDPISEHNRLYWYRQTLGQGPEFLTYFQNEAQLEKSRLLSDRFSAERPKGSFSTLEIQRTEQGDSAMYLCASSPEVPGQGNKKLFFGSGTQLSVL.